This T cell receptor (beta chain) emerged from a study of cytomegalovirus exposure and HLA in healthy donors (dated by TCRdb to about 2017). About the investigation overall: An earlier analysis of 587 of the donors reported 250 to 300 Gb of sequence data and about 100 million unique TCR beta sequences from 150 million to 200 million T cells. An early release that covered roughly 600 HLA-typed donors contained around 300 gigabases of sequencing data and around 85 million unique TCR sequences. Of the roughly 400 genotyped donors, approximately 83% fell in the genetic ancestry cluster associated with self-reported Caucasian donors. The study was designed to test whether signatures of past pathogen exposure could be identified by cataloging public T cell receptors. The study profiled the T cell repertoires of hundreds of subjects by immunosequencing and related them to cytomegalovirus serostatus. Along with the approximately 600-subject first cohort, a separate validation cohort of about 110 different subjects was used. To predict cytomegalovirus infection status, the study brought together high-throughput TCR immunosequencing, statistical association of individual TCRs with disease status, and machine learning. A later analysis re-analyzed previously published TCR beta repertoires from approximately 670 donors and added high-resolution HLA genotyping to study TCR occurrence patterns. Rather than using new phenotypic data, the later analysis identified candidate immune exposures from TCR beta sequences and from how often those sequences occurred across donors. An earlier analysis of 587 of the donors applied high-throughput TCR beta sequencing to assess whether each TCR beta V gene segment acted as functional or pseudogenic. Donor age, sex, ethnicity and CMV serostatus were compiled alongside the repertoire data. A later genetic analysis took genome-wide SNP genotypes for 398 of the 666 donors and used that subset as a discovery cohort. Every repertoire in the discovery cohort had been generated on one and the same sequencing platform. HLA typing covered class I and class II loci at four-digit resolution. Typing coverage varied by locus: roughly 629-640 donors for A, B, C, DRB1 and DQB1; 522 for DQA1; nearly 610 for DPA1; around 490 for DPB1. Because of strong linkage in the cohort, five DR-DQ haplotypes were treated as single units for association and clustering. Across about 380 genotyped donors of the cohort, an average of about 250,000 unique TCR beta nucleotide sequences per donor were sequenced, and about a sixth of those sequences were non-productive.

The cohort comprised around 690 healthy bone marrow donors. Cohort members were all nominally healthy when sampled, although unrecorded immune exposures were likely present. The donor tested CMV seronegative, placing the donor among the 350 to 400 seronegative members of the cohort. A peripheral blood sample was collected from each donor, and TCR beta sequencing was performed on peripheral blood mononuclear cells. Genomic DNA was extracted from the blood cell samples with the Qiagen DNeasy Blood Extraction Kit. The full study reports these points: A later analysis found that most CMV-associated TCR beta chains appeared HLA-restricted, with HLA associations seemingly driven largely by CMV exposure. A further reported finding was that TCR beta sequences accurately predicted the HLA-A and HLA-B alleles for most subjects in the first cohort. Most TCR sequences were observed very rarely across donors, whereas some public TCRs were present in many individuals. Because counts were too low, seventeen rarely observed V segments, including chromosome 9 orphons, were excluded from the earlier analysis of several hundred of the donors. A later genetic analysis reported fewer N-insertions in productive TCRs among donors in an Asian-associated ancestry cluster than the roughly 640-donor mean. A later analysis associated some 17,000 TCR beta sequences with specific HLA alleles at a false discovery rate of 0.05. Immune exposure information for the cohort was limited to CMV serostatus. Because HLA typing was unavailable for some donors at each locus, only the typed subset was used in association tests. This cohort had only TCR beta chains sequenced, and the lack of alpha or paired-chain data limited which features could be detected. V-gene and J-gene trimming of TCR beta chains was associated with a missense DCLRE1C variant in a later genetic analysis, and the association was replicated in an independent cohort. According to a later analysis, TCR association rates differed among HLA loci, with DRB1 alleles showing the most associated TCRs and HLA-C alleles showing the fewest. When HLA alleles, especially DR and DQ, strongly co-occurred, TCR associations were difficult to assign to individual alleles. The study listed approximately 150 TCR beta chains as associated with cytomegalovirus. A group of highly shared sequence variants was considered likely to be a technical artifact of the sequencing pipeline. Roughly uniform sequencing depth across donors was assumed in presence/absence analyses, although this assumption may not hold. In an earlier analysis of approximately 590 of the donors, most TCR beta V segments appeared in productive rearrangements about 87% or about 30% of the time, broadly matching IMGT annotations. Cytomegalovirus status was reported to be diagnosed by the classifier with high specificity and sensitivity in both the original and validation cohorts. The authors suggested that the approach could potentially be generalized to other disease states and immunological phenotypes. In vitro tests confirmed that a few of the cytomegalovirus-associated TCR beta chains recognize cytomegalovirus antigens. Several of the top co-occurrence clusters appeared to be linked to parvovirus B19, influenza, CMV and Epstein-Barr virus, according to a later analysis. In a later analysis, HLA-associated TCR beta chains were found to be more clonally expanded and to have lower generation probabilities than equally common non-associated chains. Linkage disequilibrium might explain the correlated functional status among segregating V segments, but an unknown experimental factor could not be ruled out.

Details on this clone: Which antigen it targets is not known. Base qualities were left out, and no much larger clone turns up one base away. Different DNA sequences within this sample yield the same CDR3.

Library preparation employed the immunoSEQ multiplex PCR assay. For the multiplex PCR, a mixture combining 60 forward primers for TCR Vbeta segments and 13 reverse primers for TCR Jbeta segments was used. The CDR3 region of rearranged TCR beta genes was amplified from genomic DNA by a multiplex PCR assay. The Illumina HiSeq System was used to sequence the amplified TCR beta libraries as 87-base-pair reads. In the paper's pipeline: In a later analysis, roughly 80 million unique TCR beta chains were counted across the 666 repertoires, and roughly 10 million of these chains were shared by at least two donors. Raw reads were error-corrected and collapsed into unique sequences with a nearest-neighbor algorithm that merged closely related sequences to remove PCR and sequencing errors. Alignment of CDR3 sequences to IMGT reference sequences was used to assign V, D and J gene segments. For a sequence to be retained, a match of at least six nucleotides was required to both a V gene segment and a J gene segment. Rearrangements were classified as productive when the CDR3 lacked stop codons and remained in frame with V and J, and all other rearrangements were classified as non-productive. Following IMGT convention, CDR3 was defined as the stretch from the second conserved V-encoded cysteine to the conserved J-encoded phenylalanine. The earlier analysis of 450 to 750 of the donors excluded any sequence lacking an unambiguous match to a single V gene segment. In an earlier analysis of a few hundred of the donors, V segments were called functional above 56.7% productive rearrangements and were called segregating when the between-donor standard deviation exceeded 5%. A statistical classification framework was developed to diagnose cytomegalovirus status using the catalog of TCR beta chain sequences. V and J gene assignment, in a later analysis, came from comparing TCR nucleotide sequences with IMGT/GENE-DB human TR gene sequences. Using the TCRdist pipeline, a later analysis assigned CDR3 sequences along with most-parsimonious VDJ recombination scenarios. In a later analysis, each TCR beta chain was defined by its CDR3 amino acid sequence together with its V-gene family, and reads without a unique V-gene family were excluded. As a way to deal with suspected cross-contamination and a sequencing artifact, a later analysis dropped over 550 nucleotide sequences that were highly shared and had low generation probability. A later analysis calculated a clonal expansion index for each public chain from normalized within-repertoire ranks of inferred template counts. Generation probabilities in a later analysis came from a VDJ recombination model fitted to out-of-frame rearrangements, and those results were checked against IGoR. In a later analysis, TCR-TCR, TCR-HLA and TCR-CMV co-occurrence was scored with hypergeometric tests, and a repertoire-size bias correction was applied to TCR pairs. A later analysis estimated false discovery rates by permuting HLA or CMV assignments 20 times. In a later analysis, co-occurring TCRs were grouped with DBSCAN, and TCRdist sequence similarity was added when clustering was performed within HLA-allele-positive subsets. Repertoires with fewer than 30,000 or more than 120,000 public chains were left out of co-occurrence clustering, as were several repertoires with anomalous nucleotide sharing. TCRdb took this table from immuneACCESS and kept in-frame rearrangements with V and J called. Such tables lack part of the clones; where checked against another copy, unresolved V genes explain under half of the gap, and the rest is unexplained. The V and J calls and clone size are taken from that table; D and trimming were inferred from the DNA. This sample gives 95,000 to 150,000 clones in total; about 80% of them show up just once. The ten largest clones take up about 3.4% of the sample.

What was sequenced was PBMCs. This TCR was recovered from a man aged 30 to 39 in good health and CMV-seronegative.

The CDR3 region: CASSIGSRLAEAFF. The nucleotide sequence is TGCGCCAGCAGCATAGGATCTAGACTGGCTGAAGCTTTCTTT. The chain joins TRBV5-1 to TRBJ1-1; a confident D gene designation cannot be given. The V and J ends are trimmed by 4 bases and 6 bases, leaving 16 bases between them. The CDR3, cysteine through phenylalanine, is 14 amino acids long. This entry keeps only the CDR3 DNA: 42 bases, framed from base 1. CDR1 and CDR2 are read off the germline V gene as SGHRS and YFSETQ.